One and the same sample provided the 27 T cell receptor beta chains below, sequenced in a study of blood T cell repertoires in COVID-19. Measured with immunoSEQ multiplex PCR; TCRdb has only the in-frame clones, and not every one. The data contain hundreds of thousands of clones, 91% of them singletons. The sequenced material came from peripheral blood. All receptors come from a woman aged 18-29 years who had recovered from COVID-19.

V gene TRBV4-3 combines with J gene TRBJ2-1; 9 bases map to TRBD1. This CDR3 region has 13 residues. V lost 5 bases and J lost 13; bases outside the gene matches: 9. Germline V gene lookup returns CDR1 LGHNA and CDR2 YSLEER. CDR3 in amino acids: CASSFRQGVIQFF. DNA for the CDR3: TGCGCCAGCAGCTTTCGACAGGGGGTAATTCAGTTCTTC.

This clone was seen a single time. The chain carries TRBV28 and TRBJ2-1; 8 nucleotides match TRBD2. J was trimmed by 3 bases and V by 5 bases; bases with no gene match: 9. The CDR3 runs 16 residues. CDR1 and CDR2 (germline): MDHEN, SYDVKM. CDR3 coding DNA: TGTGCCAGCAGTATAAGGGCTAGCGGGCTCTACAATGAGCAGTTCTTC. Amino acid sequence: CASSIRASGLYNEQFF.

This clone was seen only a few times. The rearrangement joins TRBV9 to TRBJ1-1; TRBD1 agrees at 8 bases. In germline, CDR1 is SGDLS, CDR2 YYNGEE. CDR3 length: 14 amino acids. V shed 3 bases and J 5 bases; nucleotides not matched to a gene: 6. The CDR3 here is CASSAGTGWTEAFF. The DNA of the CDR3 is TGTGCCAGCAGCGCGGGGACAGGTTGGACTGAAGCTTTCTTT.

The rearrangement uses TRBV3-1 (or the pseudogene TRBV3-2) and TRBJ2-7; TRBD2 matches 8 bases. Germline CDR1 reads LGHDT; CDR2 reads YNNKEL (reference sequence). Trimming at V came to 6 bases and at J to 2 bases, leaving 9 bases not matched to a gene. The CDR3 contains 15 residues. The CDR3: CASRQSSGCTYEQYV. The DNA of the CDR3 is TGTGCCAGCAGACAATCTAGCGGGTGTACCTACGAGCAGTACGTC.

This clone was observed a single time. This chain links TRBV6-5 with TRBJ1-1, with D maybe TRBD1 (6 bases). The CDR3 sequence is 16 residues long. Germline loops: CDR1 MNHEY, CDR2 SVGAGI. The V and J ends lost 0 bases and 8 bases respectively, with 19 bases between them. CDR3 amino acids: CASSYSFRGRPQEAFF. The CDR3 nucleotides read TGTGCCAGCAGTTACTCGTTCAGGGGCCGCCCCCAGGAAGCTTTCTTT.

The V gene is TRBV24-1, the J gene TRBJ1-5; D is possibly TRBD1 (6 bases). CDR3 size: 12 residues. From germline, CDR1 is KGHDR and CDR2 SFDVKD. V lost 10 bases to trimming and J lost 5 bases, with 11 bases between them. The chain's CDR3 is CATGTRDQPQHF. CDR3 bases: TGTGCCACAGGGACAAGAGATCAGCCCCAGCATTTT.

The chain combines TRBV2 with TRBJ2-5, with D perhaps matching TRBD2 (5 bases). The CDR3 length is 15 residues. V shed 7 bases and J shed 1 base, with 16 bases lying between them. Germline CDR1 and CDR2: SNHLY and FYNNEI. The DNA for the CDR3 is TGTGCCAGCATCCATATAAGGGAGCCCCAAGAGACCCAGTACTTC. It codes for CASIHIREPQETQYF.

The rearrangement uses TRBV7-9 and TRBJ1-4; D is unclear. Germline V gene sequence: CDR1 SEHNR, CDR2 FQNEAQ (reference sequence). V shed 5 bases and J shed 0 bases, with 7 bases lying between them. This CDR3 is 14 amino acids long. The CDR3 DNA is TGTGCCAGCAGCCCTCTTGCAACTAATGAAAAACTGTTTTTT. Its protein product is CASSPLATNEKLFF.

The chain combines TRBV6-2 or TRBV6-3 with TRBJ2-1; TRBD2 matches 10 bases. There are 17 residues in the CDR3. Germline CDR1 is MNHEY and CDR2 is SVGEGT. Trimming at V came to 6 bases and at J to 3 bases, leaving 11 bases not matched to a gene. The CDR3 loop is CASSPRLSSGSYNEQFF. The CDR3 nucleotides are TGTGCCAGCAGCCCCCGCCTCTCTAGCGGGAGCTACAATGAGCAGTTCTTC.

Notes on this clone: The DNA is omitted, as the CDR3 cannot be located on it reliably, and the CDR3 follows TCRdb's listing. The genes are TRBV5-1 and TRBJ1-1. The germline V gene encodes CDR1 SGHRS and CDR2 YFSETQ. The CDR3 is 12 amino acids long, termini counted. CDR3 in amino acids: CASTSGDSEAFF.

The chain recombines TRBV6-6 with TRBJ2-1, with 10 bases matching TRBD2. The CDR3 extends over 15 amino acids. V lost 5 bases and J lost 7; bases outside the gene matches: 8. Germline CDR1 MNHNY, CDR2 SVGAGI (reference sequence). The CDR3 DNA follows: TGTGCCAGCAGTAAGCTAGCGGGAGATTATAATGAGCAGTTCTTC. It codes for CASSKLAGDYNEQFF.

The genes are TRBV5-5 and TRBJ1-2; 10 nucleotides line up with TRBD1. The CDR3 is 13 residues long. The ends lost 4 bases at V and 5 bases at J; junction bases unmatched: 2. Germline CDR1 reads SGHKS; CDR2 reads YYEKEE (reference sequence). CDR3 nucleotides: TGTGCCAGCAGCCGGACAGGGGGATATGGCTACACCTTC. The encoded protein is CASSRTGGYGYTF.

In DNA, the CDR3 is TGTGCCAGCGCTCAGACAAGAGTTTATTCTGGGGCCAACGTCCTGACTTTC. It specifies CASAQTRVYSGANVLTF. This chain uses TRBV5-6 with TRBJ2-6; D ambiguous. The germline V and J ends were trimmed by 7 bases and 1 base, with 18 bases remaining between them. The V gene's germline CDR1 is SGHDT and CDR2 YYEEEE. The CDR3 totals 17 residues.

The chain's CDR3 is CASSLGTLAKYV. In DNA form, the CDR3 reads TGTGCCAGCAGCCTCGGGACACTTGCCAAGTACGTC. The rearrangement links TRBV7-9 to TRBJ2-7; tentative D call: TRBD1 (6 bases). This CDR3 is built from 12 residues. Germline assignment: CDR1 SEHNR and CDR2 FQNEAQ (reference sequence). V lost 5 bases and J 11 bases, leaving 16 bases between the germline ends.

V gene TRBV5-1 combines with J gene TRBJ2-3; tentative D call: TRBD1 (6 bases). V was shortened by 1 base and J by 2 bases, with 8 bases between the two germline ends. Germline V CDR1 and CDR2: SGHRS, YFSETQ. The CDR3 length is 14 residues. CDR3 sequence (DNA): TGCGCCAGCAGCTTGAACAGGGTCACAGATACGCAGTATTTT. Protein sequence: CASSLNRVTDTQYF.

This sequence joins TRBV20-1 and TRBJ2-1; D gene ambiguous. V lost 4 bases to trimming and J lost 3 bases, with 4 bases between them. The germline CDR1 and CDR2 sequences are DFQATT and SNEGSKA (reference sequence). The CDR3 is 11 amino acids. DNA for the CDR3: TGCAGTGCTACCCACTACAATGAGCAGTTCTTC. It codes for CSATHYNEQFF.

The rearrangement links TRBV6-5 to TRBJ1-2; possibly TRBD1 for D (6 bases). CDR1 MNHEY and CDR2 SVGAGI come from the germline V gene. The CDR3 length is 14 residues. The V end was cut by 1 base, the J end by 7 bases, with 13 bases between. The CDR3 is CASSYLDRNFGYTF. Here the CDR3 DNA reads TGTGCCAGCAGTTACTTAGACAGGAATTTTGGCTACACCTTC.

The CDR3 region is CASSLVWQGFLKDYGYTF. The CDR3 DNA is TGTGCCAGCAGCTTAGTCTGGCAGGGTTTCCTCAAGGACTATGGCTACACCTTC. The J gene is TRBJ1-2, the V gene TRBV7-2; TRBD1 is a possible D gene (5 bases). This CDR3 region has 18 residues. Looked up from germline, CDR1 is SGHTA and CDR2 is FQGNSA. Trimming removed 1 base at V and 3 bases at J, with 21 bases between.

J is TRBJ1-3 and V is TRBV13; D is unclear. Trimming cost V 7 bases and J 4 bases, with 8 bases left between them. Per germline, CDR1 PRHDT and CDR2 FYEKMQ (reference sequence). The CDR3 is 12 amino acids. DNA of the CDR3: TGTGCCAGCACAGGATCAGGAAACACCATATATTTT. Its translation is CASTGSGNTIYF.

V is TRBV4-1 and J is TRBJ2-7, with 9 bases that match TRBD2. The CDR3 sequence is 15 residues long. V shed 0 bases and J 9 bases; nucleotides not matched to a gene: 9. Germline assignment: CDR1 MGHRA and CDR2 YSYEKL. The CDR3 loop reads CASSQDPGGRARQYV. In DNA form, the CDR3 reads TGCGCCAGCAGCCAAGACCCGGGCGGGAGGGCCCGGCAGTACGTC.

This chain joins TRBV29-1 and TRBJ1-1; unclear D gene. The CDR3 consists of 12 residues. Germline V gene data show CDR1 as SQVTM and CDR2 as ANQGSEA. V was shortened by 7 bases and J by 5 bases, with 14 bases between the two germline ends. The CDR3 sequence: CSAAAEDTEAFF. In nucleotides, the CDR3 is TGCAGCGCTGCAGCGGAGGATACTGAAGCTTTCTTT.

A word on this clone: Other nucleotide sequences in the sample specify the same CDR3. The DNA of the CDR3 is TGTGCCAGCAGTTTATCAACGGGGCAAGAGACCCAGTACTTC. Residues: CASSLSTGQETQYF. The chain recombines TRBV27 with TRBJ2-5; D perhaps matches TRBD2 (5 bases). Germline V lookup: CDR1 MNHEY, CDR2 SMNVEV (reference sequence). CDR3 length: 14 residues. The germline V and J ends were trimmed by 0 bases and 2 bases, with 7 bases remaining between them.

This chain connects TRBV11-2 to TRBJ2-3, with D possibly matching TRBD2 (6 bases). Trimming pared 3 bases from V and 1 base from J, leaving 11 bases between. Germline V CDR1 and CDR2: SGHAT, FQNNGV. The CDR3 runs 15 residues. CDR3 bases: TGTGCCAGCAGCTTTCGGGGGAGAGGCACAGATACGCAGTATTTT. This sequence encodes CASSFRGRGTDTQYF.

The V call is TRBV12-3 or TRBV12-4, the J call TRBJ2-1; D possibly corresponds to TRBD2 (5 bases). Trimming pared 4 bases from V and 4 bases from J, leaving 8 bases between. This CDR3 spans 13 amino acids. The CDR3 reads CASSSERYNEQFF. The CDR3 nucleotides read TGTGCCAGCAGTTCTGAGCGGTACAATGAGCAGTTCTTC.

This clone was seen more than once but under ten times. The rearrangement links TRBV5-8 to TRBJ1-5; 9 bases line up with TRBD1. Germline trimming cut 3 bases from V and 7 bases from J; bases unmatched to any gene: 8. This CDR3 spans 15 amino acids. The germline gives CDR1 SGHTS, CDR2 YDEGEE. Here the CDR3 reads CASSSGTGSGQPQHF. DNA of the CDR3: TGTGCCAGCAGCTCCGGGACAGGGTCTGGACAGCCCCAGCATTTT.

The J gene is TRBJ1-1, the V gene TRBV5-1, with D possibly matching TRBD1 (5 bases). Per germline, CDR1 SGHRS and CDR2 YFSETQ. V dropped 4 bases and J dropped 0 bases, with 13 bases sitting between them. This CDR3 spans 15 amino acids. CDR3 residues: CASSVPGLLNTEAFF. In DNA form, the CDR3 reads TGCGCCAGCAGCGTCCCGGGACTCCTGAACACTGAAGCTTTCTTT.

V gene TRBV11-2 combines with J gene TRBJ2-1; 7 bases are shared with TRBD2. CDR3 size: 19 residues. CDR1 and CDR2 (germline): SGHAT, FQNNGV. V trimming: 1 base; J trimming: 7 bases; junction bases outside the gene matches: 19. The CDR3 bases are TGTGCCAGCAGCTTAGGCTCAGGGTGGCGGGAGAGTGGCTTGAATGAGCAGTTCTTC. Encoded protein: CASSLGSGWRESGLNEQFF.